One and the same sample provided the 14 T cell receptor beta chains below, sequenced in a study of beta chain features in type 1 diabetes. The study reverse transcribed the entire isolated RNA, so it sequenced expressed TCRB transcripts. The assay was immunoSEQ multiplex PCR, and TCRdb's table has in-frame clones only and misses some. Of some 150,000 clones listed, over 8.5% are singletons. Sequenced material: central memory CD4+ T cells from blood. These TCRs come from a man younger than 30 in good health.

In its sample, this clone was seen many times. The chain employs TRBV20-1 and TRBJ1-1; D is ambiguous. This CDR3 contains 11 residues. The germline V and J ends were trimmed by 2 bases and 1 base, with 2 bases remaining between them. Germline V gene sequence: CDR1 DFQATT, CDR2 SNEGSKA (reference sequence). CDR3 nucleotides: TGCAGTGCTAGAAGGAACACTGAAGCTTTCTTT. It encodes CSARRNTEAFF.

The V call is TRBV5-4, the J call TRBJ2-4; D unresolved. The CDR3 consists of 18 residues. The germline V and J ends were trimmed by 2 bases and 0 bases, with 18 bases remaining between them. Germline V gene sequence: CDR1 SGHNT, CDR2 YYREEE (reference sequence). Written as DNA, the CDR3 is TGTGCCAGCAGCTTAGTGTCCGGGTTGAATCTAGCCAAAAACATTCAGTACTTC. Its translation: CASSLVSGLNLAKNIQYF.

The CDR3 reads CASSPALADTQYF. The CDR3 coding sequence is TGTGCCAGCAGCCCCGCTCTGGCAGATACGCAGTATTTT. The V gene is TRBV7-2, the J gene TRBJ2-3; D is unresolved. The germline V gene encodes CDR1 SGHTA and CDR2 FQGNSA. The CDR3 extends over 13 amino acids. V was cut by 5 bases and J by 4 bases, with 10 bases left in between.

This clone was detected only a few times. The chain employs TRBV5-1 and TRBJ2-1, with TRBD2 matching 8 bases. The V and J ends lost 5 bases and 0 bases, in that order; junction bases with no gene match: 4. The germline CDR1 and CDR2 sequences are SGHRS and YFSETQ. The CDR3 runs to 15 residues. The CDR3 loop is CASRTGLGSYNEQFF. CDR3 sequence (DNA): TGCGCCAGCAGAACGGGACTAGGCTCCTACAATGAGCAGTTCTTC.

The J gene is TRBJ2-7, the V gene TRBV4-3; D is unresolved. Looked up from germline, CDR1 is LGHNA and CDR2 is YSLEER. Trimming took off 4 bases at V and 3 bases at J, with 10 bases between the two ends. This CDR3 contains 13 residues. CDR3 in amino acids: CASSRTLFYEQYF. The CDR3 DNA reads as TGCGCCAGCAGCCGTACCCTGTTCTACGAGCAGTACTTC.

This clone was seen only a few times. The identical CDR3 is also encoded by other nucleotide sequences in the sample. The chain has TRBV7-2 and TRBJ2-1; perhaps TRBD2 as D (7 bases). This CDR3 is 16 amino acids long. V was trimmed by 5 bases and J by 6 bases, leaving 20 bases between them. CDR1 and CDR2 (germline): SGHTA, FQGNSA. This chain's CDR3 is CASSKKAGVGANEQFF. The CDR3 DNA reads TGTGCCAGCAGCAAGAAGGCGGGGGTGGGGGCCAATGAGCAGTTCTTC.

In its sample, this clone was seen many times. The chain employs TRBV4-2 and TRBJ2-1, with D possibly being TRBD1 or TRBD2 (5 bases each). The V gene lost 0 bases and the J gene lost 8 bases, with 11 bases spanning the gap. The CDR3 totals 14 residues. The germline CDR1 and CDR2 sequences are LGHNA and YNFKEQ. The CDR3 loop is CASSQDMGRDEQFF. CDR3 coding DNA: TGTGCCAGCAGCCAAGATATGGGGCGGGATGAGCAGTTCTTC.

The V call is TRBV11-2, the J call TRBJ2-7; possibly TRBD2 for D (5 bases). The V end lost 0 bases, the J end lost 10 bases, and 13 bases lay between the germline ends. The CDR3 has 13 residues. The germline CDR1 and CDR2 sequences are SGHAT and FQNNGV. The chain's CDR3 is CASSLDGGQEQYF. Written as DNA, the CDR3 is TGTGCCAGCAGCTTAGATGGCGGGCAGGAACAGTACTTC.

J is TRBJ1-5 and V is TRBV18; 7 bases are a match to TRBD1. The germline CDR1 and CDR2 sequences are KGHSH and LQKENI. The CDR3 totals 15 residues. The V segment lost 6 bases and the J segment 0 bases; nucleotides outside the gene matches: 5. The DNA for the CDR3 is TGTGCCAGCTCGTCCGGGACAGCTAGCAATCAGCCCCAGCATTTT. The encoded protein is CASSSGTASNQPQHF.

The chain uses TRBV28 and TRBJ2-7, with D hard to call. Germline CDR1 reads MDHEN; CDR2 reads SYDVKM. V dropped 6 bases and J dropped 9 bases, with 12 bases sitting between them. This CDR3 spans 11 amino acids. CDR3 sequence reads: CASRSDRGQYF. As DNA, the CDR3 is TGTGCCAGCAGGTCAGACCGAGGGCAGTACTTC.

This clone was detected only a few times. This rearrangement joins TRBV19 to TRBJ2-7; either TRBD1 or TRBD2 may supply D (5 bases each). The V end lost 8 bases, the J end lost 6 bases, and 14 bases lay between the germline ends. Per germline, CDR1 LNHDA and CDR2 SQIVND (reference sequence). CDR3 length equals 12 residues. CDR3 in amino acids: CASGALGAEQYF. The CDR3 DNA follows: TGTGCCAGTGGAGCACTAGGGGCCGAGCAGTACTTC.

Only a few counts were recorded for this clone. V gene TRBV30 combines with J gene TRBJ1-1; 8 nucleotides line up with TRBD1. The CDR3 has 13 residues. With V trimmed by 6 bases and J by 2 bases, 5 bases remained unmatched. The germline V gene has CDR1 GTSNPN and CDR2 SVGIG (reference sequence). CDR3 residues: CACMTGANTEAFF. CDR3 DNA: TGTGCCTGCATGACAGGGGCTAACACTGAAGCTTTCTTT.

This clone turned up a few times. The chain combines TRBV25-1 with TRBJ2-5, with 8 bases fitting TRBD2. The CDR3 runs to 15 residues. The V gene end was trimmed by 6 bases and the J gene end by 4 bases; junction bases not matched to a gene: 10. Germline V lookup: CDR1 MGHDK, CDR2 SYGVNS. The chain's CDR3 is CASSRTTGGLETQYF. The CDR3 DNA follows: TGTGCCAGCAGCCGTACCACGGGGGGGTTAGAGACCCAGTACTTC.

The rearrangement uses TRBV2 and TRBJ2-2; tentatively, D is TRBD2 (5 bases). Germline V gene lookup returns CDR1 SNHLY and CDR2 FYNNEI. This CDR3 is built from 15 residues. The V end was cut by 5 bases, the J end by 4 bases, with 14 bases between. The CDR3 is CASSIVLAPTGELFF. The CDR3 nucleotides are TGTGCCAGCAGTATCGTATTAGCGCCCACCGGGGAGCTGTTTTTT.